Listed here are 9 T cell receptor beta chains from one sample, sequenced in a study of T cell responses to AZD1222 COVID-19 vaccine. Produced via immunoSEQ multiplex PCR; TCRdb's table is partial and in-frame only. This table has about 40,000 clones, roughly 84% appearing once. The source was peripheral blood, collected 28 days after the second AZD1222 dose. The receptors originated from an adult who received the AZD1222 COVID-19 vaccine.

The V call is TRBV19, the J call TRBJ1-2; D is undetermined. V lost 7 bases and J lost 2, with 20 bases in between. This CDR3 comprises 16 residues. Germline CDR1 and CDR2: LNHDA and SQIVND (reference sequence). CDR3 DNA: TGTGCCAGTAAAAGAGCGGCCCGGGAGCGAAACTATGGCTACACCTTC. Translation gives CASKRAARERNYGYTF.

This chain connects TRBV5-1 to TRBJ1-2; tentative D call: TRBD1 (5 bases). Trimming took off 4 bases at V and 2 bases at J, with 12 bases between the two ends. There are 14 residues in the CDR3. CDR1 SGHRS and CDR2 YFSETQ come from the germline V gene. As DNA, the CDR3 is TGCGCCAGCAGCGATATGGGGCCAAACTATGGCTACACCTTC. Translating gives CASSDMGPNYGYTF.

This clone has just a few counts. The genes are TRBV29-1 and TRBJ1-1, with TRBD1 identical over 7 bases. J was trimmed by 7 bases and V by 5 bases; bases with no gene match: 10. Germline values: CDR1 SQVTM, CDR2 ANQGSEA. The CDR3 contains 13 residues. This chain's CDR3 is CSVITGAEDEAFF. CDR3 bases: TGCAGCGTTATAACAGGGGCGGAGGATGAAGCTTTCTTT.

This chain connects TRBV29-1 to TRBJ1-3; 10 nucleotides match TRBD1. CDR3 length equals 15 residues. Germline assignment: CDR1 SQVTM and CDR2 ANQGSEA. The ends lost 3 bases at V and 2 bases at J; junction bases unmatched: 4. CDR3 DNA: TGCAGCGTTGAGATCGGGACAGGGGCTGGAAACACCATATATTTT. Its translation: CSVEIGTGAGNTIYF.

This chain links TRBV28 with TRBJ2-7, with D unresolved. The length of the CDR3 is 13 residues. Germline V lookup: CDR1 MDHEN, CDR2 SYDVKM. Trimming left V 2 bases short and J 5 bases short, with 10 bases between. As DNA, the CDR3 is TGTGCCAGCAGTTTAATCCCCCCCCACGAGCAGTACTTC. It encodes CASSLIPPHEQYF.

The chain recombines TRBV14 with TRBJ1-1; D is perhaps TRBD1 (6 bases). The germline V gene has CDR1 SGHDN and CDR2 FVKESK. V lost 4 bases and J 8 bases, leaving 20 bases between the germline ends. CDR3 size: 15 residues. The CDR3 loop reads CASSLLAGALREAFF. The CDR3 DNA is TGTGCCAGCAGCCTACTTGCGGGGGCCCTAAGGGAAGCTTTCTTT.

The chain uses TRBV2 and TRBJ2-1; 9 positions match TRBD2. The CDR3 is 15 amino acids. Germline V gene data show CDR1 as SNHLY and CDR2 as FYNNEI. V was clipped by 5 bases and J by 8 bases; unmatched bases: 10. As DNA, the CDR3 is TGTGCCAGCAGTCCCGGGACTAGCCCGTGTGATGAGCAGTTCTTC. Protein sequence: CASSPGTSPCDEQFF.

This sequence joins TRBV2 and TRBJ1-4; possibly TRBD1 for D (6 bases). V lost 8 bases to trimming and J lost 8 bases, with 18 bases between them. The length of the CDR3 is 14 residues. Germline CDR1 and CDR2: SNHLY and FYNNEI. The CDR3 loop is CASGGGTGGEKLFF. CDR3 sequence (DNA): TGTGCCAGCGGAGGGGGGACTGGGGGAGAAAAACTGTTTTTT.

This clone was observed a single time. The gene calls are TRBV12-3 or TRBV12-4 and TRBJ1-2, with TRBD1 matching 7 bases. V lost 10 bases and J lost 6; bases outside the gene matches: 5. This CDR3 is 11 amino acids long. The CDR3 DNA follows: TGTGCCACACAGGGGCGGGATGGCTACACCTTC. Amino acids: CATQGRDGYTF.